Below are 21 T cell receptor beta chains sequenced from a single sample in a study of cytomegalovirus exposure and HLA in healthy donors. The study ran its PCR with 60 Vbeta and 13 Jbeta primers. The protocol was immunoSEQ multiplex PCR, while the TCRdb copy is restricted to in-frame clones and leaves out a portion. The table shows approximately 140,000 clones, with roughly three quarters occurring only once. The sample was PBMCs. The receptor set was obtained from an older woman in good health and CMV-seronegative.

This rearrangement joins TRBV28 to TRBJ2-7, with D possibly being TRBD1 (6 bases). CDR3 length: 14 residues. CDR1 and CDR2 from the germline V gene are MDHEN and SYDVKM. V lost 6 bases and J 3 bases, leaving 15 bases between the germline ends. CDR3 sequence reads: CASSLNRENYEQYF. The CDR3 DNA sequence: TGTGCCAGCAGCCTAAACAGGGAAAACTACGAGCAGTACTTC.

The chain recombines TRBV19 with TRBJ1-5; 9 nucleotides match TRBD1. The CDR3 spans 14 residues. The germline CDR1 and CDR2 sequences are LNHDA and SQIVND (reference sequence). With V trimmed by 5 bases and J by 9 bases, 8 bases remained unmatched. CDR3 amino acids: CASSPRTGERPQHF. In DNA, the CDR3 is TGTGCCAGTAGTCCGCGGACAGGGGAGCGGCCCCAGCATTTT. The full variable domain, its missing parts supplied by reference TRBV19 and TRBJ1-5, is DGGITQSPKYLFRKEGQNVTLSCEQNLNHDAMYWYRQDPGQGLRLIYYSQIVNDFQKGDIAEGYSVSREKKESFPLTVTSAQKNPTAFYLCASSPRTGERPQHFGDGTRLSIL.

The rearrangement uses TRBV7-2 and TRBJ2-5, with D possibly TRBD2 on 7 matching bases. CDR1 is SGHTA, CDR2 FQGNSA, per germline. Trimming shortened V by 5 bases and J by 5 bases, and 18 bases separated the two germline ends. The CDR3 extends over 15 amino acids. CDR3 loop: CASSEPGGPQETQYF. CDR3 sequence (DNA): TGTGCCAGCAGCGAACCCGGGGGGCCCCAGGAGACCCAGTACTTC.

The CDR3 loop reads CASSIRRGDGYTF. CDR3 nucleotides: TGTGCCAGTAGTATCCGTCGGGGGGATGGCTACACCTTC. This chain uses TRBV19 with TRBJ1-2, with D tentatively TRBD1 (5 bases). The CDR3 consists of 13 residues. The germline V gene encodes CDR1 LNHDA and CDR2 SQIVND (reference sequence). Trimming took 3 bases from V and 6 from J, leaving 11 bases between them.

The chain links TRBV30 to TRBJ1-2; possible D gene TRBD1, 5 bases. Per germline, CDR1 GTSNPN and CDR2 SVGIG (reference sequence). The CDR3 consists of 14 residues. V lost 0 bases and J lost 2, with 10 bases in between. The CDR3 nucleotides are TGTGCCTGGAGTGTATACCAGGGAAACTATGGCTACACCTTC. This sequence encodes CAWSVYQGNYGYTF. The variable domain in full, completed from reference TRBV30 and TRBJ1-2, reads SQTIHQWPATLVQPVGSPLSLECTVEGTSNPNLYWYRQAAGRGLQLLFYSVGIGQISSEVPQNLSASRPQDRQFILSSKKLLLSDSGFYLCAWSVYQGNYGYTFGSGTRLTVV.

The chain carries TRBV4-2 and TRBJ2-3, with 11 bases identical to TRBD2. This CDR3 has 17 residues. Unmatched junction bases numbered 10, after V lost 0 bases and J lost 8 bases. Germline V gene sequence: CDR1 LGHNA, CDR2 YNFKEQ. This CDR3 is CASSQDPPTSGRGTQYF. CDR3 DNA sequence: TGTGCCAGCAGCCAAGATCCCCCTACTAGCGGGAGAGGTACGCAGTATTTT.

Points on this clone: The same CDR3 also results from other DNA sequences found in this sample. The chain links TRBV7-9 to TRBJ1-2; 10 positions agree with TRBD1. CDR1 is SEHNR, CDR2 FQNEAQ, per germline (reference sequence). V lost 5 bases, J lost 8 bases, and 5 bases stayed unmatched. The CDR3 has 13 residues. CDR3 loop: CASSQTGGNGYTF. In DNA form, the CDR3 reads TGTGCCAGCAGCCAGACAGGGGGCAACGGCTACACCTTC.

V usage is TRBV11-2 and J usage is TRBJ1-1, with D possibly being TRBD1 (6 bases). V lost 0 bases and J 11 bases, leaving 19 bases between the germline ends. CDR1 SGHAT and CDR2 FQNNGV come from the germline V gene. CDR3 length equals 15 residues. This chain's CDR3 is CASSLEGRGRTGAFF. The DNA of the CDR3 is TGTGCCAGCAGCTTAGAGGGCAGGGGTCGCACCGGGGCTTTCTTT.

This chain joins TRBV13 and TRBJ2-5; a weak D match, TRBD1 (6 bases). Trimming left V 5 bases short and J 0 bases short, with 10 bases between. The CDR3 is made up of 14 amino acids. The germline V gene encodes CDR1 PRHDT and CDR2 FYEKMQ (reference sequence). DNA of the CDR3: TGTGCCAGCAGCGTGACAGGATACCAAGAGACCCAGTACTTC. Protein: CASSVTGYQETQYF.

The CDR3: CASSLGATGELFF. CDR3 bases: TGTGCCAGCAGCTTAGGAGCCACCGGGGAGCTGTTTTTT. The gene calls are TRBV7-3 and TRBJ2-2; D call uncertain. Per germline, CDR1 SGHTA and CDR2 FQGTGA. Deletions cut 2 bases from V and 4 bases from J, with 5 bases between. This CDR3 spans 13 amino acids.

In this sample, this clone turned up once. V usage is TRBV5-1 and J usage is TRBJ2-7, with 12 bases fitting TRBD1. V dropped 7 bases and J dropped 3; count of bases not matched to a gene: 8. The CDR3 is made up of 15 amino acids. The germline gives CDR1 SGHRS, CDR2 YFSETQ. CDR3 in DNA: TGCGCCAGCGGGACCGGGACAGGGGGCATCTACGAGCAGTACTTC. Its protein is CASGTGTGGIYEQYF.

The chain recombines TRBV6-1 with TRBJ1-5; D is perhaps TRBD1 (6 bases). The CDR3 is 13 amino acids. V was shortened by 10 bases and J by 9 bases, with 19 bases between the two germline ends. The germline CDR1 and CDR2 sequences are MNHNS and SASEGT. Written as DNA, the CDR3 is TGTGCCACCCAAGAGGACAGCTTGGGGCCCCAGCATTTT. It specifies CATQEDSLGPQHF.

V gene TRBV28 combines with J gene TRBJ1-3; D might be TRBD1 (6 bases). The CDR3 is 15 residues long. Per germline, CDR1 MDHEN and CDR2 SYDVKM. The V and J ends lost 5 bases and 0 bases respectively, with 11 bases between them. Here the CDR3 reads CASSADSTSGNTIYF. The DNA for the CDR3 is TGTGCCAGCAGTGCGGACAGTACCTCTGGAAACACCATATATTTT. Combining the CDR3 with reference TRBV28 and TRBJ1-3 gives the whole variable domain DVKVTQSSRYLVKRTGEKVFLECVQDMDHENMFWYRQDPGLGLRLIYFSYDVKMKEKGDIPEGYSVSREKKERFSLILESASTNQTSMYLCASSADSTSGNTIYFGEGSWLTVV.

This clone was seen a handful of times. The rearrangement links TRBV5-1 to TRBJ2-3; no clear D gene. Germline V gene lookup returns CDR1 SGHRS and CDR2 YFSETQ. The V and J ends lost 1 base and 0 bases respectively, with 6 bases between them. The CDR3 is 14 amino acids. The CDR3, as DNA: TGCGCCAGCAGCTTGACACGTAGCACAGATACGCAGTATTTT. It specifies CASSLTRSTDTQYF.

The chain recombines TRBV6-1 with TRBJ1-4, with TRBD1 as a possible D gene (6 bases). Germline CDR1 and CDR2: MNHNS and SASEGT. This CDR3 contains 12 residues. V lost 8 bases to trimming and J lost 12 bases, with 16 bases between them. DNA of the CDR3: TGTGCCAGCGTGGGACACTATGGTGAACTGTTTTTT. This codes for CASVGHYGELFF.

The chain carries TRBV27 and TRBJ1-5; 8 bases map to TRBD1. The V and J ends lost 6 bases and 3 bases, in that order; junction bases with no gene match: 13. This CDR3 has 17 amino acids. Per the germline V gene, CDR1 is MNHEY and CDR2 is SMNVEV (reference sequence). DNA of the CDR3: TGTGCCAGCAGCCCCCGGACAGGGCGAACTCTCAATCAGCCCCAGCATTTT. Its protein is CASSPRTGRTLNQPQHF.

The genes are TRBV4-1 and TRBJ2-3; D possibly corresponds to TRBD2 (6 bases). Germline CDR1 reads MGHRA; CDR2 reads YSYEKL. CDR3 length equals 18 residues. Trimming pared 2 bases from V and 0 bases from J, leaving 18 bases between. The CDR3 bases are TGCGCCAGCAGCCAACACAGATCGGACTACGCTAGCACAGATACGCAGTATTTT. Residues: CASSQHRSDYASTDTQYF.

This chain uses TRBV5-1 with TRBJ1-1; D ambiguous. Deletions cut 0 bases from V and 10 bases from J, with 13 bases between. The CDR3 extends over 13 amino acids. The germline CDR1 and CDR2 sequences are SGHRS and YFSETQ. The CDR3 here is CASSLERARGAFF. The CDR3 coding sequence is TGCGCCAGCAGCTTGGAGAGGGCGAGAGGAGCTTTCTTT.

Here the CDR3 reads CASSLVVSGTDTQYF. For the CDR3, the DNA is TGTGCCAGCAGCTTGGTGGTTAGCGGCACAGATACGCAGTATTTT. The chain is built from TRBV5-4 and TRBJ2-3; D might be TRBD2 (5 bases). The CDR3 is 15 amino acids. V dropped 0 bases and J dropped 1 base, with 9 bases sitting between them. From germline, CDR1 is SGHNT and CDR2 YYREEE (reference sequence).

The chain has TRBV7-9 and TRBJ2-1; the D gene is possibly TRBD2 (5 bases). Germline CDR1 SEHNR, CDR2 FQNEAQ (reference sequence). Trimming removed 4 bases at V and 7 bases at J, with 14 bases between. The CDR3 is 14 amino acids. DNA for the CDR3: TGTGCCAGCAGCTCCTTGGACTCCCGGAATGAGCAGTTCTTC. Its translation is CASSSLDSRNEQFF.

The chain couples TRBV7-6 to TRBJ2-1, with 9 bases aligning to TRBD1. The CDR3 totals 17 residues. The V gene's germline CDR1 is SGHVS and CDR2 FNYEAQ. V was clipped by 5 bases and J by 7 bases; unmatched bases: 15. The DNA for the CDR3 is TGTGCCAGCAGCCAACGATCCGGGACAGGGAGGCTAAATGAGCAGTTCTTC. Its protein product is CASSQRSGTGRLNEQFF.